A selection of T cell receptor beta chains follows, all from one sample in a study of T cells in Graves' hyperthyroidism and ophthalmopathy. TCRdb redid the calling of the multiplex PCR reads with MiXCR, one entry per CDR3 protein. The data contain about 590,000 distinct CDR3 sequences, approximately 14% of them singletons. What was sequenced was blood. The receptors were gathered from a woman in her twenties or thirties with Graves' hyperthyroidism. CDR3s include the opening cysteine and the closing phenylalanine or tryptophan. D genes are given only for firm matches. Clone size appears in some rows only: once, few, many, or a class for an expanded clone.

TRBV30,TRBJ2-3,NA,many,TGTGCCTGGTTACGAGACCCAAACTTGAATACGCAGTATTTT,CAWLRDPNLNTQYF
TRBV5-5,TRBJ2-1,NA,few,TGTGCCAGCACCGAGGCAGGGGTCCCCTACAATGAGCAGTTCTTC,CASTEAGVPYNEQFF
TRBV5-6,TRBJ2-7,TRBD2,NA,TGTGCCAGCGGCACCACCGGGACTAGCTACTACGAGCAGTACTTC,CASGTTGTSYYEQYF
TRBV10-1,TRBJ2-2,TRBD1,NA,TGCGCCAGCAGTGCCCCGGGACAGGGGACCGGGGAGCTGTTTTTT,CASSAPGQGTGELFF
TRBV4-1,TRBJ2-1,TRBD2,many,TGCGCCAGCAGCCAAGAAACCGGGACTAGCGGGAGTCTGCGTTACAATGAGCAGTTCTTC,CASSQETGTSGSLRYNEQFF
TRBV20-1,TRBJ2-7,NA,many,TGCAGTGCGAGAGGGCCTCAGATCTACGAGCAGTACTTC,CSARGPQIYEQYF
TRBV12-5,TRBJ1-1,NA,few,TGTGCTAGTGGTAAACAGGGTGACACTGAAGCTTTCTTT,CASGKQGDTEAFF
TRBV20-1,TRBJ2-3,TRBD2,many,TGCAGTGCTAGAGATACATGGCGGGAGACGGCAGATACGCAGTATTTT,CSARDTWRETADTQYF
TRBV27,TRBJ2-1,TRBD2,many,TGTGCCAGCTCGCTAGCGGGAGCGTGGAATGAGCAGTTCTTC,CASSLAGAWNEQFF
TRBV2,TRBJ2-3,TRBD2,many,TGTGCCAGCAGTGAAGAAAGCGGGAGGGCAGATACGCAGTATTTT,CASSEESGRADTQYF
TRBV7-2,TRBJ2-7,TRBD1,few,TGTGCCAGCAGCTTAGGGGACAGGGAATCGAGCGAGCAGTACTTC,CASSLGDRESSEQYF
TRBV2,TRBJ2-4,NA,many,TGTGCCAGCATTCATCAAGGGAGAGCCAAAAACATTCAGTACTTC,CASIHQGRAKNIQYF
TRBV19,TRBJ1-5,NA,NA,TGTGCCAGTAGTATCAGTGCGTCTGGGGGGCAGCCCCAGCATTTT,CASSISASGGQPQHF
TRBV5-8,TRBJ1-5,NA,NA,TGTGCCAGCACCCCCGTCACAGGGTTAAGCAATCAGCCCCAGCATTTT,CASTPVTGLSNQPQHF
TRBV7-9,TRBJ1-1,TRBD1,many,TGTGCCAGCAGCTTAGCCCACAGGGGGCAGGGCACTGAAGCTTTCTTT,CASSLAHRGQGTEAFF
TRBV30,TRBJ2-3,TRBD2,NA,TGTGCCTGGAGCGAATGGGGGGGGAGCACAGATACGCAGTATTTT,CAWSEWGGSTDTQYF
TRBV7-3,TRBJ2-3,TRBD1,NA,TGTGCCAGCAGACCTACAGGGGGCGCGACGGATACGCAGTATTTT,CASRPTGGATDTQYF
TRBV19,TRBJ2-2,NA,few,TGTGCCAGTAGTACATACACCGCCACCGGGGAGCTGTTTTTT,CASSTYTATGELFF
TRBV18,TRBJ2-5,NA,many,TGTGCCAGCTCACCAAACCCCCAACAAGAGACCCAGTACTTC,CASSPNPQQETQYF
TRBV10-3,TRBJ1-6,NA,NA,TGTGCCATCAGTGAGTCGAGGGCCTATAATTCACCCCTCCACTTT,CAISESRAYNSPLHF
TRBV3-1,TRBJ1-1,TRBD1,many,TGTGCCAGCAGCCAAATACCGGGACAGGGGGCTGTTGGGGCTTTCTTT,CASSQIPGQGAVGAFF
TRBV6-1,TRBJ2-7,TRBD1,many,TGTGCCAGCAGTGCCCCGGGTAGGGACAGGGAAGGCTACGAGCAGTACTTC,CASSAPGRDREGYEQYF
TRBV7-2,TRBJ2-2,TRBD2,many,TGTGCCAGCAGCTTAGAGCTAGCGGGAGGGATGAACACCGGGGAGCTGTTTTTT,CASSLELAGGMNTGELFF
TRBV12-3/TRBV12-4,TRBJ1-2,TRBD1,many,TGTGCCAGCAGTTTGGGGGACAGTGGCTACACCTTC,CASSLGDSGYTF
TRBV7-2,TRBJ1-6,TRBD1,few,TGTGCCAGCAGCTTAGCACAGGGGGTGAATTCACCCCTCCACTTT,CASSLAQGVNSPLHF
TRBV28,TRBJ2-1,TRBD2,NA,TGTGCCAGCAGTGGGACTAGTGCGAGCTCCTACAATGAGCAGTTCTTC,CASSGTSASSYNEQFF
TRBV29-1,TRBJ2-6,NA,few,TGCAGCGTCCTCAGGGTTCCCGGGGCCAACGTCCTGACTTTC,CSVLRVPGANVLTF
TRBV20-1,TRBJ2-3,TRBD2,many,TGCAGTGCTAAAAGACTAGCGGGCACAGATACGCAGTATTTT,CSAKRLAGTDTQYF
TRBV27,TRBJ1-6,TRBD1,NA,TGTGCCAGCAGTCCTGACAGGGGACGAACACCCCTCCACTTT,CASSPDRGRTPLHF
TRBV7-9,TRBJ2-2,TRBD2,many,TGTGCCAGCACCAAAATAGCGGGAACACAAAACACCGGGGAGCTGTTTTTT,CASTKIAGTQNTGELFF
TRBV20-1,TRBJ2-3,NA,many,TGCAGTGTTCCGGGAACAGATACGCAGTATTTT,CSVPGTDTQYF
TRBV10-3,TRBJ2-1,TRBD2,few,TGTGCCATCAGTGTCATCGGACTAGCGGACTCCTACAATGAGCAGTTCTTC,CAISVIGLADSYNEQFF
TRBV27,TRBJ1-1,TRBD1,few,TGTGCCAGCAGTTATGGGGGACAGGGGCCGATGAACACTGAAGCTTTCTTT,CASSYGGQGPMNTEAFF
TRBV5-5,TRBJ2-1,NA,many,TGTGCCAGCAGCGGGTGGTTAGCTCCGCCCGACAATGAGCAGTTCTTC,CASSGWLAPPDNEQFF
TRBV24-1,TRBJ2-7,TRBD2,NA,TGTGCCACCAGTGATTTGGGGACTAGCGGGTCTTACGAGCAGTACTTC,CATSDLGTSGSYEQYF
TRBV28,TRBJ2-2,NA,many,TGTGCCAGCAGTTTCGAACGCTACACCGGGGAGCTGTTTTTT,CASSFERYTGELFF
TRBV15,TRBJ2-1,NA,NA,TGTGCCACCAGCAGAGTGGGACCGGCTGAGCAGTTCTTC,CATSRVGPAEQFF
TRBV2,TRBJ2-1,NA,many,TGTGCCAGCAGTGAAGAGGCCGTACCAGAGCAGTTCTTC,CASSEEAVPEQFF
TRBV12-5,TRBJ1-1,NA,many,TGTGCTAGTGGTTTTAGGTCGGGGGCCATGAACACTGAAGCTTTCTTT,CASGFRSGAMNTEAFF
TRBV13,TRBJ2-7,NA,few,TGTGCCAGCAGCTTTGGGATTACCTACGAGCAGTACTTC,CASSFGITYEQYF
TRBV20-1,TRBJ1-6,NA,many,TGCAGTGCTAGAGTGGAGGGGAGCTCCTATAATTCACCCCTCCACTTT,CSARVEGSSYNSPLHF
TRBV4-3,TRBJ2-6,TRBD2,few,TGCGCCAGCAGCCAGAGGACTAGCGGCTCTGGGGCCAACGTCCTGACTTTC,CASSQRTSGSGANVLTF
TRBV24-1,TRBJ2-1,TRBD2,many,TGTGCCACCAGTGGGCCCGGGACTATAAATGAGCAGTTCTTC,CATSGPGTINEQFF
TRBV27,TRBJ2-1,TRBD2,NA,TGTGCCAGCGGGGGGGGTGATGGCAATGAGCAGTTCTTC,CASGGGDGNEQFF